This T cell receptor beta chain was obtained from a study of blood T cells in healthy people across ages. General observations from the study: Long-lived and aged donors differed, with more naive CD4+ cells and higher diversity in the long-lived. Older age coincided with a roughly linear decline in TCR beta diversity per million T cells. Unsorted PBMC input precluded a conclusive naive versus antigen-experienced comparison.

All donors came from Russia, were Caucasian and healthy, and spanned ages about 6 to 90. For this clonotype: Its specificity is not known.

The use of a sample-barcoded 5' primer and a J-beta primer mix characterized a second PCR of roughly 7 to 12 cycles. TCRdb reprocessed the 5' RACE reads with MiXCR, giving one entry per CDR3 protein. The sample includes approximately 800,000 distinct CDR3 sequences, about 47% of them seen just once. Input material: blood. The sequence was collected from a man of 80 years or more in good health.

For the CDR3, the DNA is TGCAGTACCATAGAGGAGGATCTCTCTCACTATGGCTACACCTTC. Amino acids: CSTIEEDLSHYGYTF. V and J are TRBV20-1 and TRBJ1-2; D gene unclear. The CDR3 covers 15 residues. V was clipped by 8 bases and J by 3 bases, with 22 bases between them. Germline CDR1 reads DFQATT; CDR2 reads SNEGSKA (reference sequence).